These 24 T cell receptor beta chains share one sample of origin, sequenced in a study of blood T cell repertoires in COVID-19. Profiled with immunoSEQ multiplex PCR; TCRdb holds only in-frame clones, not every one. The sample shows over 120,000 clones, about 80% of them seen only once. The sequencing input was peripheral blood. These receptors were collected from an older woman with acute or convalescent COVID-19.

CDR3 bases: TGTGCCAGCAGCTTTGTTCCAGGGCCCACTGAAGCTTTCTTT. It translates to CASSFVPGPTEAFF. The chain has TRBV7-8 and TRBJ1-1; possibly TRBD1 for D (5 bases). V lost 3 bases to trimming and J lost 4 bases, with 12 bases between them. CDR3 length equals 14 residues. Per the germline V gene, CDR1 is SGHVS and CDR2 is FQNEAQ.

The J gene is TRBJ1-3, the V gene TRBV2; TRBD1 agrees at 9 bases. Germline-derived CDR1 and CDR2 are SNHLY and FYNNEI. V lost 9 bases, J lost 2 bases, and 2 bases stayed unmatched. There are 13 residues in the CDR3. The CDR3 nucleotides read TGTGCCAGTCGACAGGGGGCTGGAAACACCATATATTTT. It encodes CASRQGAGNTIYF. Combining the CDR3 with reference TRBV2 and TRBJ1-3 gives the whole variable domain EPEVTQTPSHQVTQMGQEVILRCVPISNHLYFYWYRQILGQKVEFLVSFYNNEISEKSEIFDDQFSVERPDGSNFTLKIRSTKLEDSAMYFCASRQGAGNTIYFGEGSWLTVV.

This clone appeared a single time. This chain uses TRBV3-1 (or the pseudogene TRBV3-2) with TRBJ2-5; 8 positions match TRBD2. Germline V gene lookup returns CDR1 LGHDT and CDR2 YNNKEL (reference sequence). The CDR3 is 16 residues long. The V and J ends lost 0 bases and 7 bases, in that order; junction bases with no gene match: 10. In DNA, the CDR3 is TGTGCCAGCAGCCAAGAAGGGGGGACTAGGCTTGCGACCCAGTACTTC. Translated: CASSQEGGTRLATQYF.

This chain links TRBV24-1 with TRBJ1-2; D unresolved. This CDR3 is 13 amino acids long. V lost 4 bases and J lost 8, with 13 bases in between. Germline V gives CDR1 KGHDR, CDR2 SFDVKD. In DNA form, the CDR3 reads TGTGCCACCAGTGAAACAACAAGGGAGGGCTACACCTTC. Translation gives CATSETTREGYTF.

V gene TRBV27 combines with J gene TRBJ2-3; no clear D gene. The V end was cut by 7 bases, the J end by 2 bases, with 7 bases between. The CDR3 has 12 amino acids. The V gene's germline CDR1 is MNHEY and CDR2 SMNVEV (reference sequence). The CDR3 reads CASTSFTDTQYF. The CDR3 DNA reads TGTGCCAGCACCTCCTTCACAGATACGCAGTATTTT.

The chain combines TRBV7-8 with TRBJ2-1; 9 bases are shared with TRBD2. Losses at the gene ends were 5 bases for V and 9 bases for J; bases not matched to a gene: 14. Germline values: CDR1 SGHVS, CDR2 FQNEAQ. This CDR3 has 16 amino acids. CDR3 coding DNA: TGTGCCAGCAGCCCTGAGGGGGGTAGCGGGAGATCTGAGCAGTTCTTC. Residues: CASSPEGGSGRSEQFF.

The chain links TRBV7-3 to TRBJ2-6; D gene ambiguous. The ends were cut back, 6 bases at V and 0 bases at J, with 6 bases in the middle. Germline lookup yields CDR1 SGHTA and CDR2 FQGTGA. The CDR3 loop spans 14 amino acids. This chain's CDR3 is CASRKSSGANVLTF. In DNA form, the CDR3 reads TGTGCCAGCAGGAAGAGCTCTGGGGCCAACGTCCTGACTTTC. The full variable domain, rest sourced from reference TRBV7-3 and TRBJ2-6, is GAGVSQTPSNKVTEKGKYVELRCDPISGHTALYWYRQSLGQGPEFLIYFQGTGAADDSGLPNDRFFAVRPEGSVSTLKIQRTERGDSAVYLCASRKSSGANVLTFGAGSRLTVL.

This chain uses TRBV6-2 or TRBV6-3 with TRBJ1-5; 7 bases are shared with TRBD1. Germline V gene data show CDR1 as MNHEY and CDR2 as SVGEGT. The junction had 3 bases not matched to a gene; V was cut back by 5 bases and J by 2 bases. The length of the CDR3 is 14 residues. The DNA for the CDR3 is TGTGCCAGCAGTGCAGGGGGTGGCAATCAGCCCCAGCATTTT. Its protein is CASSAGGGNQPQHF.

The rearrangement uses TRBV25-1 and TRBJ2-3, with 8 bases aligning to TRBD2. With V trimmed by 3 bases and J by 2 bases, 10 bases remained unmatched. This CDR3 is built from 17 residues. Germline assignment: CDR1 MGHDK and CDR2 SYGVNS. The CDR3 region is CASSDRGGFTFTDTQYF. CDR3 nucleotides: TGTGCCAGCAGTGATCGGGGGGGTTTTACTTTCACAGATACGCAGTATTTT.

The chain carries TRBV4-3 and TRBJ2-2; D is possibly TRBD1 (6 bases). Trimming shortened V by 1 base and J by 4 bases, and 10 bases separated the two germline ends. There are 15 residues in the CDR3. Per the germline V gene, CDR1 is LGHNA and CDR2 is YSLEER. DNA for the CDR3: TGCGCCAGCAGCCAAGGGGCAGGGGTCACCGGGGAGCTGTTTTTT. This encodes CASSQGAGVTGELFF.

The rearrangement links TRBV6-5 to TRBJ2-7; 9 nucleotides agree with TRBD2. Trimming at V came to 7 bases and at J to 7 bases, leaving 11 bases not matched to a gene. Germline-derived CDR1 and CDR2 are MNHEY and SVGAGI. The CDR3 is 14 residues long. For the CDR3, the DNA is TGTGCCAGCATCGACCAGAGGCGGGAGGGTGAGCAGTACTTC. Encoded protein: CASIDQRREGEQYF.

The V call is TRBV5-4, the J call TRBJ1-6; 7 bases agree with TRBD1. Trimming took 4 bases from V and 9 from J; bases not matched to a gene: 13. Germline V gene sequence: CDR1 SGHNT, CDR2 YYREEE (reference sequence). CDR3 length equals 16 residues. CDR3 in DNA: TGTGCCAGCAGCGCGGTAACCGGGACAGTCTCTTCACCCCTCCACTTT. Its protein product is CASSAVTGTVSSPLHF.

This chain connects TRBV9 to TRBJ2-1, with D possibly matching TRBD2 (6 bases). V lost 2 bases and J 10 bases, leaving 13 bases between the germline ends. CDR3 length: 13 amino acids. In germline, CDR1 is SGDLS, CDR2 YYNGEE. In nucleotides, the CDR3 is TGTGCCAGCAGCGTCTACGGGAGCCAGGAGCAGTTCTTC. Residues: CASSVYGSQEQFF.

The V and J genes are TRBV5-5 and TRBJ1-6; maybe TRBD1 (6 bases). The CDR3 totals 15 residues. The V and J ends lost 3 bases and 7 bases respectively, with 14 bases between them. Germline CDR1 SGHKS, CDR2 YYEKEE (reference sequence). The CDR3 spells CASSWAQGRNSPLHF. As DNA, the CDR3 is TGTGCCAGCAGCTGGGCACAGGGAAGGAATTCACCCCTCCACTTT. Full variable domain (remainder filled in from reference TRBV5-5 and TRBJ1-6): DAGVTQSPTHLIKTRGQQVTLRCSPISGHKSVSWYQQVLGQGPQFIFQYYEKEERGRGNFPDRFSARQFPNYSSELNVNALLLGDSALYLCASSWAQGRNSPLHFGNGTRLTVT.

This chain joins TRBV4-3 and TRBJ2-2, with 9 bases aligning to TRBD1. J lost 2 bases, V lost 2 bases, and 9 bases had no gene match. This CDR3 spans 18 amino acids. Germline lookup yields CDR1 LGHNA and CDR2 YSLEER. CDR3 sequence (DNA): TGCGCCAGCAGCCAAAACGGACAGGGGTCCCTCAACACCGGGGAGCTGTTTTTT. Translating it yields CASSQNGQGSLNTGELFF.

This chain uses TRBV30 with TRBJ2-2; D gene uncertain. The germline V gene has CDR1 GTSNPN and CDR2 SVGIG (reference sequence). This CDR3 has 12 amino acids. Trimming pared 2 bases from V and 7 bases from J, leaving 8 bases between. The CDR3 loop is CAWSSANGELFF. CDR3 DNA: TGTGCCTGGAGTTCAGCGAACGGGGAGCTGTTTTTT. Looking up the rest from reference TRBV30 and TRBJ2-2 gives the full variable domain: SQTIHQWPATLVQPVGSPLSLECTVEGTSNPNLYWYRQAAGRGLQLLFYSVGIGQISSEVPQNLSASRPQDRQFILSSKKLLLSDSGFYLCAWSSANGELFFGEGSRLTVL.

The gene calls are TRBV28 and TRBJ2-2; 15 bases are a match to TRBD2. The CDR3 has 17 residues. Germline V CDR1 and CDR2: MDHEN, SYDVKM. V gave up 6 bases and J gave up 4 bases; unmatched junction bases: 6. The CDR3 is CASSLPGLAGGTGELFF. In DNA form, the CDR3 reads TGTGCCAGCAGCCTCCCGGGACTAGCGGGAGGCACCGGGGAGCTGTTTTTT.

CDR3 region: CASSPGTSGNEQYF. Written as DNA, the CDR3 is TGTGCCAGCAGCCCCGGGACTAGCGGGAACGAGCAGTACTTC. The chain uses TRBV6-6 and TRBJ2-7; 13 bases align to TRBD2. V was clipped by 6 bases and J by 5 bases; unmatched bases: 4. This CDR3 is built from 14 residues. Germline V lookup: CDR1 MNHNY, CDR2 SVGAGI (reference sequence).

This clone came up a few times. The rearrangement joins TRBV10-1 to TRBJ2-5; D not resolved. CDR1 and CDR2 (germline): WNHNN, SYGVQD (reference sequence). This CDR3 region has 15 residues. Trimming cost V 1 base and J 0 bases, with 9 bases left between them. The CDR3 region is CASSEYRRYQETQYF. The CDR3 region has the DNA TGCGCCAGCAGTGAGTATCGCAGATACCAAGAGACCCAGTACTTC.

This clone was detected a few times. V usage is TRBV10-3 and J usage is TRBJ1-3; D is ambiguous. Germline V gene sequence: CDR1 ENHRY, CDR2 SYGVKD. The CDR3 consists of 15 residues. Trimming cost V 6 bases and J 0 bases, with 12 bases left between them. In DNA, the CDR3 is TGTGCCATCAGGGACTCGACAATCTCTGGAAACACCATATATTTT. It translates to CAIRDSTISGNTIYF.

This chain connects TRBV25-1 to TRBJ2-3; no firm D call. Deletions cut 2 bases from V and 6 bases from J, with 3 bases between. The CDR3 loop spans 11 amino acids. Germline CDR1 and CDR2: MGHDK and SYGVNS. The CDR3 loop reads CASSEGDTQYF. CDR3 nucleotide sequence: TGTGCCAGCAGTGAAGGCGATACGCAGTATTTT.

The chain uses TRBV7-9 and TRBJ1-1; a possible D gene is TRBD1 (5 bases). CDR1 is SEHNR, CDR2 FQNEAQ, per germline (reference sequence). This CDR3 comprises 12 residues. V was trimmed by 11 bases and J by 7 bases, leaving 17 bases between them. CDR3 coding DNA: TGTGCCCTGCGGGGGGACCCGCTTGAAGCTTTCTTT. It codes for CALRGDPLEAFF.

This clone was detected once. The genes are TRBV19 and TRBJ2-2; D might be TRBD2 (5 bases). The V gene's germline CDR1 is LNHDA and CDR2 SQIVND (reference sequence). The CDR3 has 16 residues. The V gene lost 7 bases and the J gene lost 3 bases, with 18 bases spanning the gap. CDR3 sequence: CASIRSGLSDTGELFF. DNA of the CDR3: TGTGCCAGTATTCGCTCGGGGTTGAGCGACACCGGGGAGCTGTTTTTT.

The chain has TRBV28 and TRBJ1-5; tentative D call: TRBD1 (5 bases). The length of the CDR3 is 15 residues. Germline CDR1 is MDHEN and CDR2 is SYDVKM. V was shortened by 5 bases and J by 2 bases, with 13 bases between the two germline ends. DNA for the CDR3: TGTGCCAGCAGTCCCAGGGTTGTCGGCAATCAGCCCCAGCATTTT. The encoded protein is CASSPRVVGNQPQHF.